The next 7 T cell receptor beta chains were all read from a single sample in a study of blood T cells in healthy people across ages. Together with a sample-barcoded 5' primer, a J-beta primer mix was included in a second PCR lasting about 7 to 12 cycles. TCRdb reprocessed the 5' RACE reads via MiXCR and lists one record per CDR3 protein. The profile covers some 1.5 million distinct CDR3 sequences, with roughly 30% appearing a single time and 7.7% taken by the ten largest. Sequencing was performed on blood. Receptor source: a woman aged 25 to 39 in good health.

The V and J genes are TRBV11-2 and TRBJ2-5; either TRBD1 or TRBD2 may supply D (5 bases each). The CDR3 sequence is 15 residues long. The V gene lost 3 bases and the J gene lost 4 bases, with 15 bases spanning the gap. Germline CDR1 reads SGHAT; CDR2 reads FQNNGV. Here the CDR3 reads CASSFLRGSIETQYF. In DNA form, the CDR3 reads TGTGCCAGCAGCTTTTTGAGGGGTTCAATAGAGACCCAGTACTTC.

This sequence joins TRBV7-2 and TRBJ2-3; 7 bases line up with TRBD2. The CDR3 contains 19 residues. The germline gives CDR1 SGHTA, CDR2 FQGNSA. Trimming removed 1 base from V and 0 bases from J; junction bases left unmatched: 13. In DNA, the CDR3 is TGTGCCAGCAGCTTAGGTCAGGGTTTGGGGGGGAGCAGCACAGATACGCAGTATTTT. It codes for CASSLGQGLGGSSTDTQYF.

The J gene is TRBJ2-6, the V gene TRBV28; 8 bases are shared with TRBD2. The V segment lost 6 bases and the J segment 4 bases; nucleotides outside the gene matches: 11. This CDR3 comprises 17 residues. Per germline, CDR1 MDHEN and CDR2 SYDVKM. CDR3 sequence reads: CASSPQRGLSGANVLTF. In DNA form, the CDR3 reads TGTGCCAGCAGCCCGCAGCGGGGGTTATCGGGGGCCAACGTCCTGACTTTC. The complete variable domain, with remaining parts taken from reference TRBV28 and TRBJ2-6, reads DVKVTQSSRYLVKRTGEKVFLECVQDMDHENMFWYRQDPGLGLRLIYFSYDVKMKEKGDIPEGYSVSREKKERFSLILESASTNQTSMYLCASSPQRGLSGANVLTFGAGSRLTVL.

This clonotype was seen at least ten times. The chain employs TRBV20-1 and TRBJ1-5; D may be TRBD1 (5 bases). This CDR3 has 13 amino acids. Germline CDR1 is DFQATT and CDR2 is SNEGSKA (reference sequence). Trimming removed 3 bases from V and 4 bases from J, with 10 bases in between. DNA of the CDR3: TGCAGTGCTAGGGGGGACGGTAATCAGCCCCAGCATTTT. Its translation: CSARGDGNQPQHF.

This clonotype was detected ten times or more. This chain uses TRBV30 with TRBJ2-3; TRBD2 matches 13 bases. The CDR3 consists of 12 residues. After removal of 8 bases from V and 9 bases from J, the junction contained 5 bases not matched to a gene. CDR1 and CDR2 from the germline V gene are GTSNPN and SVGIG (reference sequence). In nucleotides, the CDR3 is TGTGCCGGACTAGCGGGAGTCGGGACGCAGTATTTT. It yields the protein CAGLAGVGTQYF.

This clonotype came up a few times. The CDR3 spells CASRETGSSYNEQFF. The DNA for the CDR3 is TGTGCCAGCAGGGAGACAGGGAGCTCCTACAATGAGCAGTTCTTC. V gene TRBV2 combines with J gene TRBJ2-1, with 7 bases lining up with TRBD1. Germline CDR1 SNHLY, CDR2 FYNNEI. The junction had 5 bases not matched to a gene; V was cut back by 6 bases and J by 0 bases. The CDR3 length is 15 residues.

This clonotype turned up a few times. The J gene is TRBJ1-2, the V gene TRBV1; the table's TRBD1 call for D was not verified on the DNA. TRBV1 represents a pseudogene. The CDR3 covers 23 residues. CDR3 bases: TGCACCAGCAGCCAATTAGCACCGTCCCTTTTTTCCTATGGCTACATCGACCCCTATGGCTACACCTTC. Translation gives CTSSQLAPSLFSYGYIDPYGYTF.